What follows is one T cell receptor beta chain and its context. Original handling: Estimated nucleated cell counts came from reference gene primer amplification. Profiled with immunoSEQ multiplex PCR; TCRdb holds only in-frame clones, not every one. V and J calls and clone size are as listed in that table; D and trimming were resolved from the DNA. The sample records 140,000 or so clones, approximately 87% being singletons. This CDR3 comprises 13 residues. The ends were cut back, 6 bases at V and 6 bases at J, with 14 bases in the middle. The data were taken from a study of blood T cell repertoires in COVID-19. Background on the study: The United States, Italy and Spain were the sources of the acute and convalescent COVID-19 samples. T cells, B-cell-depleted T cells, or PBMCs provided the cDNA or gDNA that served as material.

The genes are TRBV12-3 or TRBV12-4 and TRBJ1-2; D call uncertain. The clonotype comes from a man in his fifties who had recovered from COVID-19. Sequencing input: peripheral blood. The CDR3 DNA follows: TGTGCCAGCAGCTCCAGATTTGCGGATGGCTACACCTTC. This translates into CASSSRFADGYTF.